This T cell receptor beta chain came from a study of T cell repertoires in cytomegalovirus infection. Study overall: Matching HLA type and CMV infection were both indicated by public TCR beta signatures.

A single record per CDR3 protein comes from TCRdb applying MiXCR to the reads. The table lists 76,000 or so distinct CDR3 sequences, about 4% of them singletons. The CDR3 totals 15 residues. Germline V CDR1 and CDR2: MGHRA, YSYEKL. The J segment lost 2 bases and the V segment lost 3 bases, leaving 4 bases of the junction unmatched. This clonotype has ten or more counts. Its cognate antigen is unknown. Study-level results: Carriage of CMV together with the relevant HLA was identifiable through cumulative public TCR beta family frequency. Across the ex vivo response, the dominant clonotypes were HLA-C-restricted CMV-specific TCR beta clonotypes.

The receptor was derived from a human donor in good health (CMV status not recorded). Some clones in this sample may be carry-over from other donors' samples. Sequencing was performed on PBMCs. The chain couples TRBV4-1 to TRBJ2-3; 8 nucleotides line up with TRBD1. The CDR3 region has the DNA TGCGCCAGCAGCCACAGGACAGGGAACACAGATACGCAGTATTTT. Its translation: CASSHRTGNTDTQYF.